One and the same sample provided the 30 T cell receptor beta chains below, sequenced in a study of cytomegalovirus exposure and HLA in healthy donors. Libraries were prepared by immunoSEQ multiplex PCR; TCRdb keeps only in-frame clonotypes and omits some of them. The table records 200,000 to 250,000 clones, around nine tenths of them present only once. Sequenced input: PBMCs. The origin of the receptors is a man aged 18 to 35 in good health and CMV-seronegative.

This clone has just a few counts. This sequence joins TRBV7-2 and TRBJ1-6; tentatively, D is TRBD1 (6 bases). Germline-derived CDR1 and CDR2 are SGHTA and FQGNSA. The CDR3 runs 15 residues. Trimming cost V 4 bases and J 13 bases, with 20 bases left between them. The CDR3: CASSSLGRGISPLHF. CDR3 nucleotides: TGTGCCAGCAGCTCCTTAGGCAGGGGCATCTCTCCCCTCCACTTT.

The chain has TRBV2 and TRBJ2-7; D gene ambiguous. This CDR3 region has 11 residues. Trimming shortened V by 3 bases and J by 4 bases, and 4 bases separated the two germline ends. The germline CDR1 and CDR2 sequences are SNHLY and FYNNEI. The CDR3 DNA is TGTGCCAGCAGTGACTCTTACGAGCAGTACTTC. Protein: CASSDSYEQYF.

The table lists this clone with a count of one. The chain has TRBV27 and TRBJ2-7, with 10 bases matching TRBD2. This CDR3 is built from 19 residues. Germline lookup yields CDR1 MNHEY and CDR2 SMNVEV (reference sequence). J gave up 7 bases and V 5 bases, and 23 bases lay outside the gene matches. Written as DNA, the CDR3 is TGTGCCAGCAGTCAAAGCCCCCCCGCTTGGGAAGCGGGGGGGCGTGAGCAGTACTTC. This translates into CASSQSPPAWEAGGREQYF.

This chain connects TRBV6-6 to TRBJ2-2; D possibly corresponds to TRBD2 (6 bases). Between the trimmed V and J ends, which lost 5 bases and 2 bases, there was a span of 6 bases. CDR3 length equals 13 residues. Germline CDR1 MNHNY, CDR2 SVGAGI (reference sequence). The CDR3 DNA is TGTGCCAGCAGTGGGACTAACACCGGGGAGCTGTTTTTT. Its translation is CASSGTNTGELFF.

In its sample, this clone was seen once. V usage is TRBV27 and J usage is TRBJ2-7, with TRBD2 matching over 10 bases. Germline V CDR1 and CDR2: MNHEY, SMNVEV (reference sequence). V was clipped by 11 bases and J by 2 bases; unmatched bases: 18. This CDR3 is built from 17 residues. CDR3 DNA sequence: TGTGCCTCCCGAGATATCCCCTCCAGCGGGAGGGCCTACGAGCAGTACTTC. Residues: CASRDIPSSGRAYEQYF.

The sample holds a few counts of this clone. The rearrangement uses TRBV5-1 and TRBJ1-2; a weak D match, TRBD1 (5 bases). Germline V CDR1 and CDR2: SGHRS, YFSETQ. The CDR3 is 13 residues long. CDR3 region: CASGGGTYYGYTF. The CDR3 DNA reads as TGCGCAAGCGGCGGAGGGACGTACTATGGCTACACCTTC.

Here the CDR3 DNA reads TGTGCCAGCAGTTTACCGACTGGTCATGAGCAGTTCTTC. Translating gives CASSLPTGHEQFF. The chain has TRBV27 and TRBJ2-1; D is uncertain. CDR1 is MNHEY, CDR2 SMNVEV, per germline (reference sequence). The CDR3 totals 13 residues. V dropped 2 bases and J dropped 8 bases, with 10 bases sitting between them.

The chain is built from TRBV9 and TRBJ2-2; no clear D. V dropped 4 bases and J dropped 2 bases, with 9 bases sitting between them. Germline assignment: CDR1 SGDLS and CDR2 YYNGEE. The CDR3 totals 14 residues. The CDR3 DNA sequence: TGTGCCAGCAGCTCCCGAGGAAACACCGGGGAGCTGTTTTTT. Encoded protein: CASSSRGNTGELFF.

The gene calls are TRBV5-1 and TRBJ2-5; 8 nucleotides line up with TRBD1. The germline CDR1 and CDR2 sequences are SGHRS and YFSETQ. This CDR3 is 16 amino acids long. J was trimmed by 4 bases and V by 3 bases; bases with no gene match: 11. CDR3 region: CASSSGHQGAGETQYF. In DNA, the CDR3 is TGCGCCAGCAGCTCCGGACACCAGGGGGCTGGAGAGACCCAGTACTTC.

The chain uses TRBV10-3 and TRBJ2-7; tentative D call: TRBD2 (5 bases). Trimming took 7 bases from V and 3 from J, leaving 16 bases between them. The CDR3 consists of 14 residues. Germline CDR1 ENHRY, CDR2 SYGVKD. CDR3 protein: CAITGRTDSYEQYF. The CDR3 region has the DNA TGTGCCATCACCGGAAGGACTGATAGCTACGAGCAGTACTTC.

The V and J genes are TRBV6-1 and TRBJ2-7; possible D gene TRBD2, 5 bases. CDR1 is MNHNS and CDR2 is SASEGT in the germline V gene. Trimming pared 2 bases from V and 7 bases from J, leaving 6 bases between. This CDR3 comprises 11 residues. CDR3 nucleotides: TGTGCCAGCAGTGAAAGGAGGGAGCAGTACTTC. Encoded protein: CASSERREQYF.

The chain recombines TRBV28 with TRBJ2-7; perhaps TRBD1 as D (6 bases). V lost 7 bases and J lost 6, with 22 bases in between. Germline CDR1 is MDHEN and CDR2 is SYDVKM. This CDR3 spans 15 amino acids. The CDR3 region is CASMSPGAGVGEQYF. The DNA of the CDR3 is TGTGCCAGCATGAGTCCCGGTGCAGGGGTGGGCGAGCAGTACTTC.

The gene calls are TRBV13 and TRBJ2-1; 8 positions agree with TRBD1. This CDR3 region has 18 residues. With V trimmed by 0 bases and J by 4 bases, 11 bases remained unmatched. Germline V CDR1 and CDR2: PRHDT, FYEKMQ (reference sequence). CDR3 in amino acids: CASSLGTTGGHKYNEQFF. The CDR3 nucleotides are TGTGCCAGCAGCTTAGGGACCACAGGGGGACATAAATACAATGAGCAGTTCTTC.

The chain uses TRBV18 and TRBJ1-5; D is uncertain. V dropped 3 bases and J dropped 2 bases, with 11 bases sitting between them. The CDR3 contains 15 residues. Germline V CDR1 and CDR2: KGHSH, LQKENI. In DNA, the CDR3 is TGTGCCAGCTCACCGGGCGTTGTACGCAATCAGCCCCAGCATTTT. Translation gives CASSPGVVRNQPQHF.

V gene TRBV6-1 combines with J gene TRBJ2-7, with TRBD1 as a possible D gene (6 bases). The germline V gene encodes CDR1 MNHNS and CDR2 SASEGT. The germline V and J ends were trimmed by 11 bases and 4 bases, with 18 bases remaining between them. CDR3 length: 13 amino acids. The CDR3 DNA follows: TGTGCCTGTTCAGGGGAATTCGGTTACGAGCAGTACTTC. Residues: CACSGEFGYEQYF.

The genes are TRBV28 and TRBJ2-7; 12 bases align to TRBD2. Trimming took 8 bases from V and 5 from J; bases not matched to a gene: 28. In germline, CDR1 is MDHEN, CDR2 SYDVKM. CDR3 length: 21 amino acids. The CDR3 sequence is CASSSTKVGLAGLSRAHEQYF. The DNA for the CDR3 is TGTGCCAGCTCTTCAACCAAGGTGGGACTAGCGGGCCTATCTCGGGCTCACGAGCAGTACTTC.

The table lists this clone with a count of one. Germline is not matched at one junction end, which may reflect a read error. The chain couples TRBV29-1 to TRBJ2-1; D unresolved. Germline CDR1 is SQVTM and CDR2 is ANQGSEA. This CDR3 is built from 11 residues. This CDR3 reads CSVEDLARSVF. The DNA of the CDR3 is TGCAGCGTTGAAGATCTGGCTAGGTCGGTCTTC.

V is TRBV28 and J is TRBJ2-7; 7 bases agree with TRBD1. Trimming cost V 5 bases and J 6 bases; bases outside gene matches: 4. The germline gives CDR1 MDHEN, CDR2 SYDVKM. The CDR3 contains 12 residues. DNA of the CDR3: TGTGCCAGCAGTAAAGACAGGGCCGAGCAGTACTTC. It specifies CASSKDRAEQYF.

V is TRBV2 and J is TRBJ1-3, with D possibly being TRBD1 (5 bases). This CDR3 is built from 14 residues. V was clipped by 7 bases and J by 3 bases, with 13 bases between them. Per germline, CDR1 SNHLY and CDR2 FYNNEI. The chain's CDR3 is CASIGEISGNTIYF. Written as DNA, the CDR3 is TGTGCCAGCATAGGGGAAATTAGTGGAAACACCATATATTTT.

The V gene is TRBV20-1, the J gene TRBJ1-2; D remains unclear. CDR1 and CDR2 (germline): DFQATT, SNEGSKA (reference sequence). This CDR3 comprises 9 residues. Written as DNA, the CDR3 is TGCAGCCCTCGGTTCGGCTACACCTTC. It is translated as CSPRFGYTF.

CDR3 bases: TGTGCCAGCAGTTTGCGGCCAGACCCCTACGAGCAGTACTTC. Translating gives CASSLRPDPYEQYF. The chain combines TRBV27 with TRBJ2-7, with D hard to call. The CDR3 totals 14 residues. Germline V lookup: CDR1 MNHEY, CDR2 SMNVEV (reference sequence). The germline V and J ends were trimmed by 3 bases and 2 bases, with 11 bases remaining between them.

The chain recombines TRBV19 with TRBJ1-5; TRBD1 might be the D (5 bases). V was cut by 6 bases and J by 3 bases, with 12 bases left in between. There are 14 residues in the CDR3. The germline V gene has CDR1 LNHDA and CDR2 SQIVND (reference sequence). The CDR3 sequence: CASSPTGNNQPQHF. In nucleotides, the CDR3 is TGTGCCAGTAGCCCTACAGGAAACAATCAGCCCCAGCATTTT.

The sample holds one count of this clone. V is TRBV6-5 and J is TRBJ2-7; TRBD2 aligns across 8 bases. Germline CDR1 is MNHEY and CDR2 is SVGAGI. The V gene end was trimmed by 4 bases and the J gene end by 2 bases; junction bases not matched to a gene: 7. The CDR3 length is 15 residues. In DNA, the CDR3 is TGTGCCAGCAGTTCTTTTTCTAGCGGGCCCTACGAGCAGTACTTC. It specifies CASSSFSSGPYEQYF.

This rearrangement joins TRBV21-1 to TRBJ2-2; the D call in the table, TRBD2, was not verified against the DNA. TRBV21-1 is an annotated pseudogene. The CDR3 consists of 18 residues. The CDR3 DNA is TGTGCCAGCAGCAAAACGTCTAGCGGGAGTGGGAACACCGGGGAGCTGTTTTTT. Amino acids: CASSKTSSGSGNTGELFF.

The chain's CDR3 is CASSVDGTDYGYTF. CDR3 nucleotides: TGTGCCAGCAGCGTCGACGGGACAGATTATGGCTACACCTTC. J is TRBJ1-2 and V is TRBV9; 7 positions agree with TRBD1. The CDR3 has 14 amino acids. The trim removed 2 bases at V and 5 bases at J, leaving 6 bases unmatched. Germline V gene lookup returns CDR1 SGDLS and CDR2 YYNGEE.

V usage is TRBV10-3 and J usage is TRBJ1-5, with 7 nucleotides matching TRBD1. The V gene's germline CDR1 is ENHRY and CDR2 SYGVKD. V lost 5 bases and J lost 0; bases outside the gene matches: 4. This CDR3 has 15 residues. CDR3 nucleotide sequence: TGTGCCATCAGTCAGACAGGGCTTAGCAATCAGCCCCAGCATTTT. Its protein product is CAISQTGLSNQPQHF.

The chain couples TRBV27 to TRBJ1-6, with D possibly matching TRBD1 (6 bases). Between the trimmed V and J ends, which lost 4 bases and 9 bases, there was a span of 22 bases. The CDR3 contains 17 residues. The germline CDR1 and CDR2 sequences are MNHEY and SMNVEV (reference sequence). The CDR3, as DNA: TGTGCCAGCAGTTGGGGGCCCCCAAGGGCCCTGACTTCACCCCTCCACTTT. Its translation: CASSWGPPRALTSPLHF.

The CDR3 sequence is CASRLRGSDSPNTIYF. The DNA of the CDR3 is TGTGCCAGCAGGCTTAGAGGAAGTGACTCTCCGAACACCATATATTTT. This rearrangement joins TRBV7-2 to TRBJ1-3; D uncertain. V gave up 6 bases and J gave up 7 bases, with 22 bases separating them. Per the germline V gene, CDR1 is SGHTA and CDR2 is FQGNSA. The CDR3 consists of 16 residues.

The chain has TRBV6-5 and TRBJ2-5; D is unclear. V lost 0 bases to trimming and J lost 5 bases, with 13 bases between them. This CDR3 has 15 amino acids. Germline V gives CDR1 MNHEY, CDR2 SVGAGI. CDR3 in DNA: TGTGCCAGCAGTTACTCCGTGGTGCCCCGGGAGACCCAGTACTTC. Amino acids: CASSYSVVPRETQYF.

CDR3 nucleotide sequence: TGTGCCAGCAGCTCGGGACTCCCAGAAGAAGCTTTCTTT. Translating gives CASSSGLPEEAFF. J is TRBJ1-1 and V is TRBV7-9, with a possible D match to TRBD1 (5 bases). CDR1 and CDR2 (germline): SEHNR, FQNEAQ (reference sequence). V was pared by 4 bases and J by 8 bases, with 14 bases between. CDR3 length: 13 amino acids.